Below, one T cell receptor beta chain is given with its context. Its target is not known. At one end, the junction sequence differs from germline, possibly due to a read error. Measured with immunoSEQ multiplex PCR; TCRdb has only the in-frame clones, and not every one. Among around 140,000 clones listed, about 90% were seen once. The data were obtained in a study of T cell responses to AZD1222 COVID-19 vaccine. General observations from the study: Increased Spike-specific TCR breadth and depth were observed after two AZD1222 doses. Just a handful of AZD1222 recipients tested seropositive at baseline.

Germline loops: CDR1 LGHDT, CDR2 YNNKEL (reference sequence). CDR3 length: 9 residues. V and J are TRBV3-1 (or the pseudogene TRBV3-2) and TRBJ2-7; D may be TRBD2 (5 bases). The TCR comes from an adult who received the AZD1222 COVID-19 vaccine. The sample in question was peripheral blood, obtained 28 days after the second AZD1222 dose. CDR3 sequence: CASGGGWDF. CDR3 in DNA: TGTGCCAGCGGAGGAGGATGGGACTTC.